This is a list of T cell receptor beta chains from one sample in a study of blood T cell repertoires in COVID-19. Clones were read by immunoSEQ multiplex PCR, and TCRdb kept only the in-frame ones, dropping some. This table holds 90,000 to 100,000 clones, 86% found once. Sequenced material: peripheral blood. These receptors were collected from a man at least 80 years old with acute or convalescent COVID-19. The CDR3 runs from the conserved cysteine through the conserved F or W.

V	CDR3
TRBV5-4	CASSLDRGTRETQYF
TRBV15	CATSTIGQGTGNTGELFF
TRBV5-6	CASSLDRDQPQHF
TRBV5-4	CASSIGTSGRQRGEQFF
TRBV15	CATGDRAGGQETQYF
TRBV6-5	CASRKTGLAYEQYF
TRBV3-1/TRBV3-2	CASSQDQRRGYTF
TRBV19	CASSNGVEDTQYF
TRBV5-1	CASSLRQGGYEQYF
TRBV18	CASSPQGMGIEAFF
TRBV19	CASSTRTGSSYEQYF
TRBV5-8	CASSLPPGQGDTQYF
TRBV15	CATSRRGGNTEAFF
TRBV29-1	CSAGTSGSYF
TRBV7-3	CASSSPVGANVLTF
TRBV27	CASRASGKSYEQYF
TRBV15	CATSRVTDHQPQHF
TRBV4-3	CASSQDRGYETQYF
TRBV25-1	CASSEYASGGIYEQYF
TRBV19	CASAGRTGEGGTDTQYF
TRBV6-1	CASSDDSLYGYTF
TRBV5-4	CASSFSGTAEAFF
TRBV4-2	CASSQSQMLGANVLTF
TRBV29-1	CSVEDTGLAGNEQFF
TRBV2	CASSGQIYEQYF
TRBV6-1	CASSERTVNEKLFF
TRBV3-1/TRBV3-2	CASSPGLAANEQFF
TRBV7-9	CASSELSPVYGYTF
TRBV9	CASSVRETGAGELFF
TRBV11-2	CASSPQGGEQYF
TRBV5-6	CASSSGQLNTEAFF
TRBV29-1	CSVSRLASYNEQFF
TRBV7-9	CASSLERSPGEQFF
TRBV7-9	CASSLRQGDTEAFF
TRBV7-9	CASSLAGPGTGELFF
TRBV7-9	CASSPGQRTTGELFF
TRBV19	CASTGPSNQPQHF
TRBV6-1	CASSEIGRVSTEAFF
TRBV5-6	CATSGGPGARSSNEQFF
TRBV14	CASSQRAGGGTDTQYF
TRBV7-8	CASSSLTSGVPYEQYF
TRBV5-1	CASSFLAGEGEQFF
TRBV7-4	CASRLDSRNQPQHF
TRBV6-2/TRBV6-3	CASSTLRQGVQPQHF
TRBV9	CASSVALAAGTDTQYF
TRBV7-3	CASSPDRGRTDTQYF
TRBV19	CASSIPYLALKRNGVYEQYF
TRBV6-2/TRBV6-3	CASSSRDRVTGELFF
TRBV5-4	CASSLSSTGDYEQYF